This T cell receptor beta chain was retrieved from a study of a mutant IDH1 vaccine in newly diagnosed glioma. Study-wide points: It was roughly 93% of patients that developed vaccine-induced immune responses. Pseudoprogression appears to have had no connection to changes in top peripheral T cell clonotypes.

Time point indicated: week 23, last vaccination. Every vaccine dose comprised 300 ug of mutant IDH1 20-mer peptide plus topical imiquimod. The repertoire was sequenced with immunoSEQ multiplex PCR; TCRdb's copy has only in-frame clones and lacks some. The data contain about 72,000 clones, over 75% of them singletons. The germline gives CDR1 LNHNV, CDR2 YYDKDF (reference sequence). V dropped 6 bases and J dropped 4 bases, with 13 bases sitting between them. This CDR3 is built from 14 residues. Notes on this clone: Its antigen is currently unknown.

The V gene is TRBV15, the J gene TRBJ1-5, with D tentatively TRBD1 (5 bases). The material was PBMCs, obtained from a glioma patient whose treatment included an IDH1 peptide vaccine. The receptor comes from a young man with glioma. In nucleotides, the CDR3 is TGTGCCACCAGGAGAACAGGTCAAAATCAGCCCCAGCATTTT. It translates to CATRRTGQNQPQHF.